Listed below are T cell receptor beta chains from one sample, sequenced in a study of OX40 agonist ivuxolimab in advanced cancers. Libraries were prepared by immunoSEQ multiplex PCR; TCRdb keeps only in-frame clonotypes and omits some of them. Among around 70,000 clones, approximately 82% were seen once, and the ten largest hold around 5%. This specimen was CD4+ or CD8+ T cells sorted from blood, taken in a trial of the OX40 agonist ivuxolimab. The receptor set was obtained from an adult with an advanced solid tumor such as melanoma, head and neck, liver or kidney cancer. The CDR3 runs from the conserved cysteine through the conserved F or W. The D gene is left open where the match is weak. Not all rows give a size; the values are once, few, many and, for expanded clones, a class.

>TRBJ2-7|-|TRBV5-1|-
TGCGCCAGCAGCTGGGACACCGGGCACGAGCAGTACTTC
CASSWDTGHEQYF
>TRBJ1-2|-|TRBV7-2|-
TGTGCCAGCAGCTTATTGGGCGGACAGAACAACTATGGCTACACCTTC
CASSLLGGQNNYGYTF
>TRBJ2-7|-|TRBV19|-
TGTGCCAGTAGTCTGGGACAACTCTACGAGCAGTACTTC
CASSLGQLYEQYF
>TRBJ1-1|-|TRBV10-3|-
TGTGCCATCAGTGAGTCAGGGGGGAACACTGAAGCTTTCTTT
CAISESGGNTEAFF
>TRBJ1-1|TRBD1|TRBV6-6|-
TGTGCCAGCGGGACGACAGGGGGGGGAGTCGCTTTCTTT
CASGTTGGGVAFF
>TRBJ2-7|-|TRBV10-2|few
TGCGCCAGCAGAGACAGTACCAGGGTCTCCGAGCAGTACTTC
CASRDSTRVSEQYF
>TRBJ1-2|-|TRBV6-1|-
TGTGCCAGCAGTGAAGAAGCTAACTATGGCTACACCTTC
CASSEEANYGYTF
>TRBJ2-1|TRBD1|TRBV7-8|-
TGTGCCAGCAGCTCCACAGGGGGGTCCTACAATGAGCAGTTCTTC
CASSSTGGSYNEQFF
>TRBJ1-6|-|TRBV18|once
TGTGCCAGCTCACCTTTCGAGGAGGGAAGGGATTCACCCCTCCACTTT
CASSPFEEGRDSPLHF
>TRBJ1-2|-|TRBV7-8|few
TGTGCCAGCAGCTTAGTAAGTGGTGGTACAGGCAACTATGGCTACACCTTC
CASSLVSGGTGNYGYTF
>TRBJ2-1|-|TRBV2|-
TGTGCCAGCAGCCCAGCTTTGGGGTTCATGGGGGGCTACAATGAGCAGTTCTTC
CASSPALGFMGGYNEQFF